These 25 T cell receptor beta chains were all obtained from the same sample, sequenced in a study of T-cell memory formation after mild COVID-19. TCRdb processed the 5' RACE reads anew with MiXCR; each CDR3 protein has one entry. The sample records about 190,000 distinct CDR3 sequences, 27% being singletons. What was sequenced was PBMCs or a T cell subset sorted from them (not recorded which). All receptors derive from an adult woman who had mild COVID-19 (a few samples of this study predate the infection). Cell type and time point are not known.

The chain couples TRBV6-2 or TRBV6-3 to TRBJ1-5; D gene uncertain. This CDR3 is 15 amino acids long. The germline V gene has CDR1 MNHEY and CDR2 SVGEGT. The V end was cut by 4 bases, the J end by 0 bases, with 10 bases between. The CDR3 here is CASSSGLPSNQPQHF. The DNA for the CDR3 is TGTGCCAGCAGTTCTGGCCTTCCTAGCAATCAGCCCCAGCATTTT.

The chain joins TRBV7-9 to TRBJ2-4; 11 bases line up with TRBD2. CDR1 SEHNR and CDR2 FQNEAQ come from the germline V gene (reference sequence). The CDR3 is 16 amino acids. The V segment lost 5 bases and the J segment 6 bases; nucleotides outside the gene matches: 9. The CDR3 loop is CASSVNSGRAANIQYF. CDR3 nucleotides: TGTGCCAGCAGCGTTAATAGCGGGAGGGCCGCAAACATTCAGTACTTC.

The CDR3 spells CASSAPGFSYNEQFF. The CDR3 nucleotides read TGTGCCAGCAGCGCACCGGGGTTCTCCTACAATGAGCAGTTCTTC. V and J are TRBV3-1 and TRBJ2-1; possible D gene TRBD2, 5 bases. The V and J ends lost 5 bases and 0 bases respectively, with 11 bases between them. Germline V gene lookup returns CDR1 LGHDT and CDR2 YNNKEL (reference sequence). The CDR3 has 15 residues.

The CDR3 nucleotides read TGCGCCAGCAGTACTACGACAGGGGTGGAGACCTACGAGCAGTACTTC. Translating gives CASSTTTGVETYEQYF. The chain is built from TRBV5-1 and TRBJ2-7, with 8 bases that match TRBD1. Trimming at V came to 5 bases and at J to 2 bases, leaving 12 bases not matched to a gene. Per the germline V gene, CDR1 is SGHRS and CDR2 is YFSETQ. The CDR3 has 16 residues.

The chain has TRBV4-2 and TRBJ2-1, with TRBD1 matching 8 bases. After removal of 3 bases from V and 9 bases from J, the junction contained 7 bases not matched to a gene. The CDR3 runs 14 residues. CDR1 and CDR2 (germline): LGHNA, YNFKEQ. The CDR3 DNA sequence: TGTGCCAGCAGCCAGACAGGGGCTTCTGGTGAGCAGTTCTTC. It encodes CASSQTGASGEQFF.

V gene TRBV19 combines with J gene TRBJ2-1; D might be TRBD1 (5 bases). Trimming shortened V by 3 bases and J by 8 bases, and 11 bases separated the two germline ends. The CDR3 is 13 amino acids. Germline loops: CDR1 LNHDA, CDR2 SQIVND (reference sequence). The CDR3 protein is CASSINWGYEQFF. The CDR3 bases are TGTGCCAGTAGTATTAATTGGGGCTATGAGCAGTTCTTC.

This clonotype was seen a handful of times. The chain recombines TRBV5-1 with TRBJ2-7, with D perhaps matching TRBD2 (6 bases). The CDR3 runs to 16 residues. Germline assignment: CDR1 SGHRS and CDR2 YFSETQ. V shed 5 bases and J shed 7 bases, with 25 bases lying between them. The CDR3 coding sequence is TGCGCCAGCAGGCCTTCCCCGGGATTCCGGAGGGATGAGCAGTACTTC. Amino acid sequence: CASRPSPGFRRDEQYF.

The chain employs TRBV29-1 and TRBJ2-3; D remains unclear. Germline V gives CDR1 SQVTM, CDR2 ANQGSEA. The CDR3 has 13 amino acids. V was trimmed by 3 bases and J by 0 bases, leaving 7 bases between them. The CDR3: CSVEGSSTDTQYF. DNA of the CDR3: TGCAGCGTTGAGGGGTCTAGCACAGATACGCAGTATTTT.

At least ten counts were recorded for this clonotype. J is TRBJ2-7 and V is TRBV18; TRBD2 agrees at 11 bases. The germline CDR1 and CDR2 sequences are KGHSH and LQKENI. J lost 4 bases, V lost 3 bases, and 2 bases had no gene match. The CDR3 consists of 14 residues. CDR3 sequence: CASSPSGGAYEQYF. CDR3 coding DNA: TGTGCCAGCTCACCTAGCGGGGGGGCTTACGAGCAGTACTTC. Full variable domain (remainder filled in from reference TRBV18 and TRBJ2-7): NAGVMQNPRHLVRRRGQEARLRCSPMKGHSHVYWYRQLPEEGLKFMVYLQKENIIDESGMPKERFSAEFPKEGPSILRIQQVVRGDSAAYFCASSPSGGAYEQYFGPGTRLTVT.

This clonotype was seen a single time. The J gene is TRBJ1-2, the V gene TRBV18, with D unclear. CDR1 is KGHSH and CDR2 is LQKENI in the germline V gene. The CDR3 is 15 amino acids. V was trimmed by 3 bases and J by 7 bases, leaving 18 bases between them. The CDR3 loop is CASSPGIPRTGGYTF. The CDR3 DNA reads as TGTGCCAGCTCACCTGGTATCCCTCGTACTGGTGGCTACACCTTC.

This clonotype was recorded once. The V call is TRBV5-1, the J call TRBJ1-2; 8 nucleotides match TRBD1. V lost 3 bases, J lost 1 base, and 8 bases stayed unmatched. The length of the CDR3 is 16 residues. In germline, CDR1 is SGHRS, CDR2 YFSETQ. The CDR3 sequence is CASSSQGQGSNYGYTF. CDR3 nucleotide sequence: TGCGCCAGCAGCTCCCAAGGACAGGGTAGTAACTATGGCTACACCTTC.

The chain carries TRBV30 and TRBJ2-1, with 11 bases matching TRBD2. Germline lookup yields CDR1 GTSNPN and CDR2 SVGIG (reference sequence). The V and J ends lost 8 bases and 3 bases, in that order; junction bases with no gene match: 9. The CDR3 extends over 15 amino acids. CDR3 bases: TGTGCCCGATCTAGCGGGGGGCGAGACTACAATGAGCAGTTCTTC. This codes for CARSSGGRDYNEQFF.

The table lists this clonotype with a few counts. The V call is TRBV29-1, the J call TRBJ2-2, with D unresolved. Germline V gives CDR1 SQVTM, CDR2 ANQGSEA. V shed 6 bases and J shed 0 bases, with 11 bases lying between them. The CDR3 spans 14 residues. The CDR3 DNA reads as TGCAGCGTCTACAGCGCCACGAACACCGGGGAGCTGTTTTTT. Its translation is CSVYSATNTGELFF.

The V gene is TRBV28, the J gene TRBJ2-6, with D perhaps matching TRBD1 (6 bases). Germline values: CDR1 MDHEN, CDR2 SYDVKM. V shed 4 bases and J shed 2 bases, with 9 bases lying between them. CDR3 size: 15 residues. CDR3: CASSSPGAGANVLTF. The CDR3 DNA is TGTGCCAGCAGTTCCCCAGGGGCTGGGGCCAACGTCCTGACTTTC.

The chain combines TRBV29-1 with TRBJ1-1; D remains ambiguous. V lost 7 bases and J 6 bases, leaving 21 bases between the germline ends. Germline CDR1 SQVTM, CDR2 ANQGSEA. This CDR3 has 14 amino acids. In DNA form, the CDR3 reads TGCAGCGGTAAACCCCCAGCGGCGGTCGCTGAAGCTTTCTTT. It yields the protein CSGKPPAAVAEAFF. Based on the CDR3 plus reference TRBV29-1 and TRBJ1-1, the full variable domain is SAVISQKPSRDICQRGTSLTIQCQVDSQVTMMFWYRQQPGQSLTLIATANQGSEATYESGFVIDKFPISRPNLTFSTLTVSNMSPEDSSIYLCSGKPPAAVAEAFFGQGTRLTVV.

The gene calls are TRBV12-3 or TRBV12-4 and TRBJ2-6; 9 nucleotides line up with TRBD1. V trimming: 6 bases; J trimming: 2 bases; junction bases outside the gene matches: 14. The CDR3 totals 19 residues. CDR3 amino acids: CASRSTPGQGSAGANVLTF. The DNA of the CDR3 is TGTGCCAGCAGATCAACTCCGGGACAGGGTAGTGCTGGGGCCAACGTCCTGACTTTC.

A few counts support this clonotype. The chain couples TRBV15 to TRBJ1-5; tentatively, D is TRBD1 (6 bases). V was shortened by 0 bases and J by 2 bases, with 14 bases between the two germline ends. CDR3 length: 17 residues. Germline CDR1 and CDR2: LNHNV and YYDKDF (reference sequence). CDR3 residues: CATSREDMGGGNQPQHF. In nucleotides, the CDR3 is TGTGCCACCAGCAGAGAGGACATGGGGGGCGGCAATCAGCCCCAGCATTTT.

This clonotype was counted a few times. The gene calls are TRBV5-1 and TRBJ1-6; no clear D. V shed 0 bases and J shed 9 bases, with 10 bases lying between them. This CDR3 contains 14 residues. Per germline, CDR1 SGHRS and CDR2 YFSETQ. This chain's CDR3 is CASSLGHMGSPLHF. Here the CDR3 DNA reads TGCGCCAGCAGCTTGGGACACATGGGTTCACCCCTCCACTTT.

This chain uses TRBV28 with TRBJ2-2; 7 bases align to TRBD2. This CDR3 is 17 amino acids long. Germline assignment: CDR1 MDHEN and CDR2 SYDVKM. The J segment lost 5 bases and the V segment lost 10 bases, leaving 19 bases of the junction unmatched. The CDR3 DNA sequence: TGTGCCACCTTCGTCTTAGCGGGTCTAACCGGGACCGGGGAGCTGTTTTTT. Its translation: CATFVLAGLTGTGELFF.

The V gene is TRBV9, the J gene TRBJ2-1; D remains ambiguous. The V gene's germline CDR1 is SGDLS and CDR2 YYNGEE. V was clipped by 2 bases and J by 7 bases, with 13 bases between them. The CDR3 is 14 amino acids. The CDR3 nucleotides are TGTGCCAGCAGCGTCGGCACCGTCGAAAATGAGCAGTTCTTC. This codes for CASSVGTVENEQFF.

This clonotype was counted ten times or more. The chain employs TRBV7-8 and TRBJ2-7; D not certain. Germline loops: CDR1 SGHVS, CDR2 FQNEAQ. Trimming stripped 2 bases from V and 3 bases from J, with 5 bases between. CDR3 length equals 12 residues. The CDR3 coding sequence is TGTGCCAGCAGCTTATCGGGCTACGAGCAGTACTTC. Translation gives CASSLSGYEQYF. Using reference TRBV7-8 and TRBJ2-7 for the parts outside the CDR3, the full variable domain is GAGVSQSPRYKVAKRGQDVALRCDPISGHVSLFWYQQALGQGPEFLTYFQNEAQLDKSGLPSDRFFAERPEGSVSTLKIQRTQQEDSAVYLCASSLSGYEQYFGPGTRLTVT.

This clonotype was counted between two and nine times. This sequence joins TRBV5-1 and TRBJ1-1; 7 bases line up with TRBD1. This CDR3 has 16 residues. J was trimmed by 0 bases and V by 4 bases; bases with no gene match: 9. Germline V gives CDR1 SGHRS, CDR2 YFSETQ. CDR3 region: CASSVGTDHMNTEAFF. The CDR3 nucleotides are TGCGCCAGCAGCGTCGGGACAGATCACATGAACACTGAAGCTTTCTTT. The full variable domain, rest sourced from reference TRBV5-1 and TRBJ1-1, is KAGVTQTPRYLIKTRGQQVTLSCSPISGHRSVSWYQQTPGQGLQFLFEYFSETQRNKGNFPGRFSGRQFSNSRSEMNVSTLELGDSALYLCASSVGTDHMNTEAFFGQGTRLTVV.

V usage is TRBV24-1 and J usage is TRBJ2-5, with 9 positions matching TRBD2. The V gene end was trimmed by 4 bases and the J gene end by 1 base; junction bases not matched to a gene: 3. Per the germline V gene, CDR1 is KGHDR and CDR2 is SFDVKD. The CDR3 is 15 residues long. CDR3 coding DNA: TGTGCCACCAGTGAGGGCGGGAGGGTCCAAGAGACCCAGTACTTC. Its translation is CATSEGGRVQETQYF.

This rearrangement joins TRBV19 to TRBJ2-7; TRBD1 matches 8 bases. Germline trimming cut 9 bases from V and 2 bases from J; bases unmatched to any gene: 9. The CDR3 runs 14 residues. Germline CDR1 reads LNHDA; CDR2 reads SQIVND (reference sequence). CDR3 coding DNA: TGTGCCAGCGGGTCGGCAGGGGGCCCCTACGAGCAGTACTTC. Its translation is CASGSAGGPYEQYF.

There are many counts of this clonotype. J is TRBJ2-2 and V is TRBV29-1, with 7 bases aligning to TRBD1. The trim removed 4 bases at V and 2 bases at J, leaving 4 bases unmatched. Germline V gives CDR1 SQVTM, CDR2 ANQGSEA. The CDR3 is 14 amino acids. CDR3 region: CSVVTGFNTGELFF. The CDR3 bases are TGCAGCGTTGTGACAGGGTTTAACACCGGGGAGCTGTTTTTT.